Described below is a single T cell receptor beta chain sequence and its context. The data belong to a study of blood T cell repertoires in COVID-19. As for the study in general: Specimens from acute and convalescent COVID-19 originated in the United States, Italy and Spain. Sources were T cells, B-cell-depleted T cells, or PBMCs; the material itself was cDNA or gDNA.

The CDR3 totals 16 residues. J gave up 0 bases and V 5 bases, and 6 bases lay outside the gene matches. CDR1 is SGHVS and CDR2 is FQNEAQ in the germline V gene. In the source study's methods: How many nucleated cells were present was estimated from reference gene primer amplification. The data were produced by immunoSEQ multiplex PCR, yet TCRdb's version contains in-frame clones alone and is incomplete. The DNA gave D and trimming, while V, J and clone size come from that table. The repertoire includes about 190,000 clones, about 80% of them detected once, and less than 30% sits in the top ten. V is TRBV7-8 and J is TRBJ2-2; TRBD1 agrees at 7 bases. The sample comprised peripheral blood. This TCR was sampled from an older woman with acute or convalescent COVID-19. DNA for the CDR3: TGTGCCAGCAGCCCTCGGACAGGTTCGAACACCGGGGAGCTGTTTTTT. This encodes CASSPRTGSNTGELFF.